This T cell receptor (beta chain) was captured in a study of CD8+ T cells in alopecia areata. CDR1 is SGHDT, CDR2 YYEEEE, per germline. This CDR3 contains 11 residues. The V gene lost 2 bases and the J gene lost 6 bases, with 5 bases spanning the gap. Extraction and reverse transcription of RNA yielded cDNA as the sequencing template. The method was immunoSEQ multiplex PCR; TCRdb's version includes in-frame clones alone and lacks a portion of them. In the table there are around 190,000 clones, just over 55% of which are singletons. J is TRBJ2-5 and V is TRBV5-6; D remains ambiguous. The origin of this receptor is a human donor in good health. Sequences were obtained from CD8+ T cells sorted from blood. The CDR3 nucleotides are TGTGCCAGCAGCTTTCAAAAGACCCAGTACTTC. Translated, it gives CASSFQKTQYF. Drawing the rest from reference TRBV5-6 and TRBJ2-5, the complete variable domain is DAGVTQSPTHLIKTRGQQVTLRCSPKSGHDTVSWYQQALGQGPQFIFQYYEEEERQRGNFPDRFSGHQFPNYSSELNVNALLLGDSALYLCASSFQKTQYFGPGTRLLVL.